This T cell receptor (beta chain) was observed in a study of blood T cells in healthy people across ages. Germline V CDR1 and CDR2: DFQATT, SNEGSKA (reference sequence). The CDR3 loop spans 13 amino acids. Study-level findings and limits: Possibly confounding the expanded clonotype changes was the fact that donor CMV status was unknown. Diversity figures based on one million T cells were deemed too low. Conclusively comparing naive with antigen-experienced cells was impossible with unsorted PBMCs. TCR beta diversity, measured per million T cells, fell in a roughly linear way with age.

To note about this clonotype: As yet, its antigen is unknown. One end of the junction fails to match germline, which may point to a read error.

It was with a sample-barcoded 5' primer and a J-beta primer mix that a second PCR of roughly 7 to 12 cycles was run. TCRdb passed the 5' RACE reads through MiXCR, listing each CDR3 protein once. The table lists fewer than 1 million distinct CDR3 sequences, around two fifths of them singletons, with around 21% in the top ten. The sequenced sample consisted of blood. The V and J genes are TRBV20-1 and TRBJ1-2, with D perhaps TRBD1 (5 bases). This TCR came from a man aged 55-75 years in good health. This CDR3 is CSAGTDVNHGYTF. The CDR3 DNA is TGCAGTGCCGGGACCGACGTTAACCATGGCTACACCTTC.